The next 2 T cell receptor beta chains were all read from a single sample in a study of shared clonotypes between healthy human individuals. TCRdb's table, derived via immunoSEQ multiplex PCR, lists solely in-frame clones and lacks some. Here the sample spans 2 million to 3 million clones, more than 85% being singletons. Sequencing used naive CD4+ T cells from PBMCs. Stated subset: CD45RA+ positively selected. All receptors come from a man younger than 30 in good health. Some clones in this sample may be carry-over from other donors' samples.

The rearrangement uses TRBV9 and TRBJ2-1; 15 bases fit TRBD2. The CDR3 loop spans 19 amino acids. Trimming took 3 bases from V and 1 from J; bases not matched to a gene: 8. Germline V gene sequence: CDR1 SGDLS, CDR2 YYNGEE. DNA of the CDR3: TGTGCCAGCAGCGGCGGGACTAGCGGGAGGCCGCCTTCCTACAATGAGCAGTTCTTC. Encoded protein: CASSGGTSGRPPSYNEQFF.

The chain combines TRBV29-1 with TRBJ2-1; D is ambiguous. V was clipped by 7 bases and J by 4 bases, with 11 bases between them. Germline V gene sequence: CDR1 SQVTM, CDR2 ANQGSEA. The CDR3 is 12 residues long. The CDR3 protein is CSALGGYNEQFF. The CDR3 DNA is TGCAGCGCATTAGGCGGTTACAATGAGCAGTTCTTC.